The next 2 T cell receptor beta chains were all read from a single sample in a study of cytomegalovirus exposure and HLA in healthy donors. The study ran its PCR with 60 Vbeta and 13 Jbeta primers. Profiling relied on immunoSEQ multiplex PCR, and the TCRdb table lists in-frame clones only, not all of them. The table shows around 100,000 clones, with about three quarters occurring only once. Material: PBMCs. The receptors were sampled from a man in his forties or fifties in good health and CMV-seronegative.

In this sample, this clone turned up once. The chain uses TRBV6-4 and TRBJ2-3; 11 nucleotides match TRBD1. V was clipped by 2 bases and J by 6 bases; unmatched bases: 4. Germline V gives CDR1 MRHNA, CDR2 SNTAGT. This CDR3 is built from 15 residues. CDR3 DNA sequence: TGTGCCAGCAGTGACGGACAGGGGGCAATGGATACGCAGTATTTT. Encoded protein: CASSDGQGAMDTQYF.

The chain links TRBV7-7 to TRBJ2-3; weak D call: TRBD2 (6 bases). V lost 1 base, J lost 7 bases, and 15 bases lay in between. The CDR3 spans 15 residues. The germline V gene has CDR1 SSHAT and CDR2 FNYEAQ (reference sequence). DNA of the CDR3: TGTGCCAGCAGCTTAGAGGGCGGGCGGGGTTATACGCAGTATTTT. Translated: CASSLEGGRGYTQYF.